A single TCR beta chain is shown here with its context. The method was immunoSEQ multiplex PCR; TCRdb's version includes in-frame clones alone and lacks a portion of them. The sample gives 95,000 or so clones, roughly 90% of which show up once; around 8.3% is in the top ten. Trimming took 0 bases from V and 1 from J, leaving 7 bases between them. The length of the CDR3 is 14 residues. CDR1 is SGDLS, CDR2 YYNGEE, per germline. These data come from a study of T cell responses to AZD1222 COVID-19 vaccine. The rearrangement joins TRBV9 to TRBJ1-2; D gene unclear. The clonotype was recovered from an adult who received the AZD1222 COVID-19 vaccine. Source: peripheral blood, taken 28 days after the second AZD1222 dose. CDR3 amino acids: CASSVESDNYGYTF. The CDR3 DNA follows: TGTGCCAGCAGCGTAGAGTCGGATAACTATGGCTACACCTTC.